These 30 T cell receptor beta chains share one sample of origin, sequenced in a study of cytomegalovirus exposure and HLA in healthy donors. It was with 60 Vbeta and 13 Jbeta primers that the PCR ran. Here immunoSEQ multiplex PCR was the method, and the copy in TCRdb shows in-frame clones only, minus some. The data hold over 100,000 clones, with approximately 61% observed a single time. Sample: PBMCs. The source of these receptors is a woman in her forties in good health and CMV-seronegative.

This chain links TRBV5-1 with TRBJ2-3; 10 nucleotides match TRBD2. Germline lookup yields CDR1 SGHRS and CDR2 YFSETQ. CDR3 length: 16 amino acids. The junction had 4 bases not matched to a gene; V was cut back by 2 bases and J by 1 base. In DNA form, the CDR3 reads TGCGCCAGCAGCTTAGGCGGGACTAGCGGCACAGATACGCAGTATTTT. It specifies CASSLGGTSGTDTQYF. The full variable domain, with the rest looked up from reference TRBV5-1 and TRBJ2-3, is KAGVTQTPRYLIKTRGQQVTLSCSPISGHRSVSWYQQTPGQGLQFLFEYFSETQRNKGNFPGRFSGRQFSNSRSEMNVSTLELGDSALYLCASSLGGTSGTDTQYFGPGTRLTVL.

About this clone itself: A junction end diverges from the germline sequence, so it may reflect a read error. The chain joins TRBV2 to TRBJ1-2; TRBD1 might be the D (6 bases). CDR1 is SNHLY, CDR2 FYNNEI, per germline. The CDR3 length is 14 residues. The CDR3 DNA reads TGTGCCAGCAGGGAAGACAGGCCTTCGTCCGGCTACACCTTC. Translating it yields CASREDRPSSGYTF.

This CDR3 reads CASSFEGPGGNEQFF. The DNA for the CDR3 is TGTGCCAGCAGCTTTGAAGGGCCGGGGGGCAATGAGCAGTTCTTC. The rearrangement uses TRBV5-6 and TRBJ2-1; 7 nucleotides match TRBD2. This CDR3 region has 15 residues. The germline V gene has CDR1 SGHDT and CDR2 YYEEEE. V lost 2 bases, J lost 6 bases, and 8 bases stayed unmatched.

In its sample, this clone was seen once. The chain links TRBV7-2 to TRBJ1-2, with a weak D call TRBD1 (5 bases). Germline assignment: CDR1 SGHTA and CDR2 FQGNSA. Trimming removed 5 bases from V and 8 bases from J, with 15 bases in between. The CDR3 extends over 13 amino acids. As DNA, the CDR3 is TGTGCCAGCAGCATGGACAAGCGAGGAGGCTACACCTTC. It specifies CASSMDKRGGYTF.

V and J are TRBV28 and TRBJ1-2; D is undetermined. V lost 4 bases and J 10 bases, leaving 13 bases between the germline ends. This CDR3 is built from 12 residues. Germline V gene lookup returns CDR1 MDHEN and CDR2 SYDVKM. The CDR3 nucleotides read TGTGCCAGCAGTTCCAGACAAACCCTCTACACCTTC. Translation: CASSSRQTLYTF.

V is TRBV27 and J is TRBJ1-2; weak D call: TRBD1 (5 bases). V was trimmed by 3 bases and J by 4 bases, leaving 12 bases between them. CDR1 is MNHEY and CDR2 is SMNVEV in the germline V gene (reference sequence). CDR3 length: 14 residues. CDR3 nucleotide sequence: TGTGCCAGCAGTTTGGGGGGTACGAGCTATGGCTACACCTTC. Encoded protein: CASSLGGTSYGYTF.

The V and J genes are TRBV5-1 and TRBJ1-2; 8 bases map to TRBD1. Trimming removed 0 bases from V and 6 bases from J; junction bases left unmatched: 4. The CDR3 runs 14 residues. The germline gives CDR1 SGHRS, CDR2 YFSETQ. The DNA for the CDR3 is TGCGCCAGCAGCTTGGCCCGGGACAGGAATGGCTACACCTTC. This gives the protein CASSLARDRNGYTF.

V usage is TRBV6-5 and J usage is TRBJ1-1; TRBD1 matches at 10 bases. The ends lost 4 bases at V and 4 bases at J; junction bases unmatched: 3. In germline, CDR1 is MNHEY, CDR2 SVGAGI. The CDR3 runs to 14 residues. CDR3: CASSFDRGPTEAFF. CDR3 nucleotide sequence: TGTGCCAGCAGTTTCGACAGGGGGCCCACTGAAGCTTTCTTT.

This chain connects TRBV27 to TRBJ1-2; D not resolved. The CDR3 extends over 15 amino acids. V lost 2 bases, J lost 4 bases, and 14 bases lay in between. The germline V gene has CDR1 MNHEY and CDR2 SMNVEV (reference sequence). The CDR3 sequence is CASSLIPENSYGYTF. The DNA for the CDR3 is TGTGCCAGCAGTTTAATCCCGGAGAATAGCTATGGCTACACCTTC.

This clone occurred once. The chain carries TRBV27 and TRBJ2-2; D remains unclear. V lost 2 bases and J 2 bases, leaving 6 bases between the germline ends. Germline V CDR1 and CDR2: MNHEY, SMNVEV (reference sequence). This CDR3 has 14 amino acids. CDR3: CASSLERNTGELFF. CDR3 DNA: TGTGCCAGCAGTTTAGAGCGTAACACCGGGGAGCTGTTTTTT.

The chain couples TRBV7-9 to TRBJ1-3, with a tentative D call TRBD1 (5 bases). Germline V gene data show CDR1 as SEHNR and CDR2 as FQNEAQ (reference sequence). This CDR3 spans 16 amino acids. The V end was cut by 5 bases, the J end by 2 bases, with 16 bases between. CDR3 DNA sequence: TGTGCCAGCAGCCCTTCAGGGTGGGTTGCTGGAAACACCATATATTTT. Protein product: CASSPSGWVAGNTIYF.

The chain links TRBV9 to TRBJ1-4; D may be TRBD1 (5 bases). CDR1 and CDR2 from the germline V gene are SGDLS and YYNGEE. The CDR3 totals 14 residues. V was clipped by 0 bases and J by 8 bases, with 11 bases between them. CDR3 sequence (DNA): TGTGCCAGCAGCGTAGGAGGCGGGGGAGAAAAACTGTTTTTT. As protein: CASSVGGGGEKLFF.

CDR3 protein: CASSYEVPVNSDTQYF. CDR3 sequence (DNA): TGTGCCAGCAGTTACGAGGTCCCGGTTAACTCAGATACGCAGTATTTT. The gene calls are TRBV6-5 and TRBJ2-3; D gene unclear. Trimming pared 2 bases from V and 4 bases from J, leaving 16 bases between. Per germline, CDR1 MNHEY and CDR2 SVGAGI. The CDR3 spans 16 residues.

The chain combines TRBV27 with TRBJ2-1; 11 bases match TRBD2. The V gene's germline CDR1 is MNHEY and CDR2 SMNVEV (reference sequence). This CDR3 spans 15 amino acids. V lost 6 bases to trimming and J lost 4 bases; unmatched junction nucleotides: 5. The CDR3: CASSSGTSGYNEQFF. Written as DNA, the CDR3 is TGTGCCAGCAGCTCCGGGACTAGCGGATACAATGAGCAGTTCTTC.

The CDR3 sequence: CASSLGAGARETQYF. Here the CDR3 DNA reads TGTGCCAGCAGCTTAGGGGCGGGGGCTAGGGAGACCCAGTACTTC. The chain employs TRBV7-2 and TRBJ2-5, with D tentatively TRBD2 (7 bases). Germline V gene lookup returns CDR1 SGHTA and CDR2 FQGNSA. Trimming pared 1 base from V and 5 bases from J, leaving 14 bases between. CDR3 length equals 15 residues.

The CDR3 region has the DNA TGTGCCAGCGGGGGACTAGCGGGGGCCTCCTACGAGCAGTACTTC. Translating gives CASGGLAGASYEQYF. V usage is TRBV2 and J usage is TRBJ2-7; 14 bases are shared with TRBD2. CDR1 is SNHLY, CDR2 FYNNEI, per germline. This CDR3 region has 15 residues. Trimming at V came to 8 bases and at J to 0 bases, leaving 3 bases not matched to a gene.

The chain couples TRBV6-5 to TRBJ2-1; a weak D match, TRBD2 (5 bases). This CDR3 comprises 12 residues. CDR1 MNHEY and CDR2 SVGAGI come from the germline V gene. V was pared by 5 bases and J by 7 bases, with 9 bases between. The CDR3 is CASSVAGNEQFF. The CDR3 DNA is TGTGCCAGCAGTGTTGCGGGTAATGAGCAGTTCTTC.

This chain connects TRBV2 to TRBJ1-5, with 9 bases lining up with TRBD1. This CDR3 is built from 14 residues. CDR1 and CDR2 (germline): SNHLY, FYNNEI. V trimming: 4 bases; J trimming: 7 bases; junction bases outside the gene matches: 5. The CDR3 loop is CASSAQGAGQPQHF. The CDR3 DNA reads as TGTGCCAGCAGTGCACAGGGGGCGGGGCAGCCCCAGCATTTT.

The chain recombines TRBV18 with TRBJ2-7; possibly TRBD1 for D (6 bases). The CDR3 has 13 amino acids. Between the trimmed V and J ends, which lost 9 bases and 4 bases, there was a span of 16 bases. Germline loops: CDR1 KGHSH, CDR2 LQKENI. This CDR3 is CASSPDRQYEQYF. CDR3 nucleotides: TGTGCCAGTTCCCCCGACAGGCAGTACGAGCAGTACTTC.

The CDR3 DNA is TGTGCCAGCAGCTTATCTGACTTGAGTTACACTGAAGCTTTCTTT. It specifies CASSLSDLSYTEAFF. The J gene is TRBJ1-1, the V gene TRBV7-2, with no clear D. Between the trimmed V and J ends, which lost 2 bases and 3 bases, there was a span of 13 bases. From germline, CDR1 is SGHTA and CDR2 FQGNSA. The CDR3 contains 15 residues.

The CDR3 DNA sequence: TGTGCCAGCAGCAGCGGGGGGCCCTACAATGAGCAGTTCTTC. This codes for CASSSGGPYNEQFF. The chain employs TRBV6-5 and TRBJ2-1, with 9 nucleotides matching TRBD2. The CDR3 is 14 amino acids. Germline-derived CDR1 and CDR2 are MNHEY and SVGAGI. V dropped 6 bases and J dropped 2; count of bases not matched to a gene: 2.

The chain has TRBV11-2 and TRBJ1-2, with D unclear. The CDR3 consists of 13 residues. V dropped 5 bases and J dropped 5 bases, with 12 bases sitting between them. Germline CDR1 is SGHAT and CDR2 is FQNNGV. The CDR3 sequence: CASSAQPGYGYTF. The CDR3 DNA is TGTGCCAGCAGCGCACAGCCGGGGTATGGCTACACCTTC.

The rearrangement links TRBV30 to TRBJ2-1, with a tentative D call TRBD2 (5 bases). V lost 1 base to trimming and J lost 10 bases, with 14 bases between them. The CDR3 extends over 13 amino acids. The V gene's germline CDR1 is GTSNPN and CDR2 SVGIG (reference sequence). The DNA of the CDR3 is TGTGCCTGGAGTGAGGATGGGCCGGGGGAGCAGTTCTTC. Residues: CAWSEDGPGEQFF. Full variable domain (rest looked up from reference TRBV30 and TRBJ2-1): SQTIHQWPATLVQPVGSPLSLECTVEGTSNPNLYWYRQAAGRGLQLLFYSVGIGQISSEVPQNLSASRPQDRQFILSSKKLLLSDSGFYLCAWSEDGPGEQFFGPGTRLTVL.

Remarks on this clone: This same CDR3 is encoded by further DNA sequences in the sample. The chain is built from TRBV6-5 and TRBJ1-2; 9 bases match TRBD1. The V gene end was trimmed by 0 bases and the J gene end by 4 bases; junction bases not matched to a gene: 3. This CDR3 comprises 15 residues. Germline CDR1 MNHEY, CDR2 SVGAGI. This CDR3 is CASSYSGQGSYGYTF. CDR3 bases: TGTGCCAGCAGTTACTCGGGACAGGGTAGCTATGGCTACACCTTC.

The chain couples TRBV5-1 to TRBJ1-2; 8 nucleotides match TRBD1. Germline V lookup: CDR1 SGHRS, CDR2 YFSETQ. The CDR3 covers 16 residues. After removal of 4 bases from V and 4 bases from J, the junction contained 12 bases not matched to a gene. The CDR3 bases are TGCGCCAGCAGCCCCCTCTCCGGGACAGGCCCCTATGGCTACACCTTC. Protein product: CASSPLSGTGPYGYTF.

The CDR3 here is CAISESIAGSTDTQYF. CDR3 bases: TGTGCCATCAGTGAGTCGATAGCGGGGAGCACAGATACGCAGTATTTT. This chain joins TRBV10-3 and TRBJ2-3; 8 bases line up with TRBD2. The germline V gene encodes CDR1 ENHRY and CDR2 SYGVKD. The CDR3 is 16 amino acids. The junction had 2 bases not matched to a gene; V was cut back by 0 bases and J by 0 bases.

The J gene is TRBJ1-6, the V gene TRBV10-3, with TRBD1 as a possible D gene (6 bases). Germline lookup yields CDR1 ENHRY and CDR2 SYGVKD. The CDR3 totals 15 residues. Trimming pared 3 bases from V and 5 bases from J, leaving 11 bases between. CDR3 region: CAISEGRGDNSPLHF. The CDR3 nucleotides read TGTGCCATCAGTGAAGGCAGGGGAGATAATTCACCCCTCCACTTT.

This clone appeared a single time. This chain uses TRBV9 with TRBJ1-1; D remains ambiguous. CDR1 and CDR2 (germline): SGDLS, YYNGEE. There are 14 residues in the CDR3. The ends were cut back, 2 bases at V and 0 bases at J, with 8 bases in the middle. The CDR3 protein is CASSVAPMNTEAFF. CDR3 DNA sequence: TGTGCCAGCAGCGTCGCCCCTATGAACACTGAAGCTTTCTTT.

The chain combines TRBV4-3 with TRBJ2-5; weak D call: TRBD1 (5 bases). CDR3 length equals 15 residues. Trimming cost V 1 base and J 1 base, with 10 bases left between them. CDR1 and CDR2 from the germline V gene are LGHNA and YSLEER. CDR3 residues: CASSQGQGTQETQYF. CDR3 DNA sequence: TGCGCCAGCAGCCAAGGGCAGGGTACCCAAGAGACCCAGTACTTC.

The chain carries TRBV30 and TRBJ2-7, with 15 positions matching TRBD2. V was clipped by 2 bases and J by 7 bases; unmatched bases: 21. In germline, CDR1 is GTSNPN, CDR2 SVGIG (reference sequence). There are 20 residues in the CDR3. As DNA, the CDR3 is TGTGCCTGGAGTCGGGGCCCCAGGACTAGCGGGGGGGCCCCAGGGGGTGAGCAGTACTTC. It is translated as CAWSRGPRTSGGAPGGEQYF.